What follows are 14 T cell receptor beta chains derived from one specimen sequenced in a study of cytomegalovirus exposure and HLA in healthy donors. TCRdb's table, derived via immunoSEQ multiplex PCR, lists solely in-frame clones and lacks some. The table records some 200,000 clones, 80% to 85% of them present only once. The specimen sequenced was PBMCs. The source of these receptors is a woman between 18 and 29 years old in good health and CMV-seropositive.

This sequence joins TRBV25-1 and TRBJ2-1; 7 bases fit TRBD1. CDR1 MGHDK and CDR2 SYGVNS come from the germline V gene. V was clipped by 4 bases and J by 7 bases; unmatched bases: 7. The CDR3 spans 14 residues. In DNA, the CDR3 is TGTGCCAGCAGTGCGGAAAACAGGGGTAATGAGCAGTTCTTC. Translation: CASSAENRGNEQFF.

V gene TRBV7-2 combines with J gene TRBJ2-3; 8 positions agree with TRBD1. The germline CDR1 and CDR2 sequences are SGHTA and FQGNSA. The CDR3 loop spans 15 amino acids. V lost 5 bases to trimming and J lost 1 base; unmatched junction nucleotides: 5. The CDR3 sequence: CASSQDRVGTDTQYF. The CDR3 DNA sequence: TGTGCCAGCAGCCAGGACAGGGTCGGCACAGATACGCAGTATTTT.

The sample holds one count of this clone. The chain couples TRBV7-3 to TRBJ2-5; no reliable D call. Germline CDR1 reads SGHTA; CDR2 reads FQGTGA. The CDR3 runs to 14 residues. V lost 2 bases and J 5 bases, leaving 12 bases between the germline ends. In nucleotides, the CDR3 is TGTGCCAGCAGCTTAGGGCGCAGCCCGGAGACCCAGTACTTC. Its translation is CASSLGRSPETQYF.

The J gene is TRBJ2-3, the V gene TRBV18, with 8 positions matching TRBD2. CDR3 length: 16 residues. The germline gives CDR1 KGHSH, CDR2 LQKENI. The V gene end was trimmed by 0 bases and the J gene end by 3 bases; junction bases not matched to a gene: 5. Written as DNA, the CDR3 is TGTGCCAGCTCACCACCTAGCGGGGCTACAACAGATACGCAGTATTTT. Protein sequence: CASSPPSGATTDTQYF.

V gene TRBV9 combines with J gene TRBJ1-3, with 7 bases identical to TRBD1. This CDR3 contains 15 residues. Trimming removed 4 bases from V and 4 bases from J; junction bases left unmatched: 8. From germline, CDR1 is SGDLS and CDR2 YYNGEE. The CDR3: CASSQTTGTGNTIYF. CDR3 nucleotide sequence: TGTGCCAGCAGCCAAACGACAGGGACAGGAAACACCATATATTTT.

V is TRBV18 and J is TRBJ2-2; tentative D call: TRBD1 (6 bases). The ends were cut back, 3 bases at V and 1 base at J, with 18 bases in the middle. Germline V gene data show CDR1 as KGHSH and CDR2 as LQKENI. CDR3 length: 18 amino acids. For the CDR3, the DNA is TGTGCCAGCTCACCCAAAACGACCGGGACAATGAACACCGGGGAGCTGTTTTTT. This sequence encodes CASSPKTTGTMNTGELFF.

The chain recombines TRBV6-5 with TRBJ2-7, with 7 nucleotides matching TRBD1. V trimming: 6 bases; J trimming: 5 bases; junction bases outside the gene matches: 10. Looked up from germline, CDR1 is MNHEY and CDR2 is SVGAGI. The CDR3 has 14 residues. CDR3 sequence reads: CASRDGTVNHEQYF. In nucleotides, the CDR3 is TGTGCCAGCAGAGACGGGACAGTCAACCACGAGCAGTACTTC.

The CDR3 DNA sequence: TGTGCCAGCAGCCCCGCGGGCGGTCTGGATGAGCAGTTCTTC. Translating it yields CASSPAGGLDEQFF. The chain joins TRBV11-1 to TRBJ2-1; maybe TRBD2 (5 bases). Germline loops: CDR1 SGHAT, CDR2 FQDESV (reference sequence). Deletions cut 5 bases from V and 8 bases from J, with 16 bases between. This CDR3 has 14 residues.

The rearrangement uses TRBV5-4 and TRBJ2-5; 9 bases match TRBD2. Germline CDR1 is SGHNT and CDR2 is YYREEE (reference sequence). There are 14 residues in the CDR3. The V gene end was trimmed by 2 bases and the J gene end by 5 bases; junction bases not matched to a gene: 4. The CDR3 coding sequence is TGTGCCAGCAGCTTTGGCGGGGGGGTGGAGACCCAGTACTTC. This codes for CASSFGGGVETQYF.

The rearrangement uses TRBV7-8 and TRBJ1-4, with TRBD1 as a possible D gene (5 bases). Trimming removed 4 bases at V and 4 bases at J, with 7 bases between. Germline values: CDR1 SGHVS, CDR2 FQNEAQ. The CDR3 covers 13 residues. CDR3 amino acids: CASSSGFNEKLFF. CDR3 DNA sequence: TGTGCCAGCAGCTCAGGGTTTAATGAAAAACTGTTTTTT.

The J gene is TRBJ2-3, the V gene TRBV5-1; TRBD1 might be the D (6 bases). The CDR3 sequence is 14 residues long. The germline V gene has CDR1 SGHRS and CDR2 YFSETQ. Trimming pared 4 bases from V and 2 bases from J, leaving 11 bases between. The CDR3 spells CASSLDSPTDTQYF. The CDR3 DNA is TGCGCCAGCAGCCTGGACAGTCCCACAGATACGCAGTATTTT.

This clone was counted a single time. The CDR3 bases are TGTGCCAGCAGCCTAGGACAGAGCTATGGCTACACCTTC. Protein product: CASSLGQSYGYTF. V is TRBV5-4 and J is TRBJ1-2, with D perhaps TRBD1 (6 bases). Germline loops: CDR1 SGHNT, CDR2 YYREEE (reference sequence). CDR3 size: 13 residues. V was cut by 4 bases and J by 4 bases, with 11 bases left in between. Complete variable domain (other parts from reference TRBV5-4 and TRBJ1-2): ETGVTQSPTHLIKTRGQQVTLRCSSQSGHNTVSWYQQALGQGPQFIFQYYREEENGRGNFPPRFSGLQFPNYSSELNVNALELDDSALYLCASSLGQSYGYTFGSGTRLTVV.

This sequence joins TRBV5-4 and TRBJ1-2; weak D call: TRBD1 (5 bases). Germline V gives CDR1 SGHNT, CDR2 YYREEE (reference sequence). This CDR3 spans 17 amino acids. Deletions cut 0 bases from V and 6 bases from J, with 21 bases between. Here the CDR3 reads CASSLGGWAGRSDGYTF. The CDR3 nucleotides are TGTGCCAGCAGCTTGGGGGGATGGGCAGGGAGGTCTGATGGCTACACCTTC. Drawing the rest from reference TRBV5-4 and TRBJ1-2, the complete variable domain is ETGVTQSPTHLIKTRGQQVTLRCSSQSGHNTVSWYQQALGQGPQFIFQYYREEENGRGNFPPRFSGLQFPNYSSELNVNALELDDSALYLCASSLGGWAGRSDGYTFGSGTRLTVV.

The rearrangement links TRBV2 to TRBJ2-1; 11 positions agree with TRBD2. Germline values: CDR1 SNHLY, CDR2 FYNNEI. CDR3 length equals 16 residues. Germline trimming cut 5 bases from V and 7 bases from J; bases unmatched to any gene: 10. The CDR3, as DNA: TGTGCCAGCAGTAAGGCTCTAGCGGGGGGTACAAATGAGCAGTTCTTC. The encoded protein is CASSKALAGGTNEQFF. Filled out from reference TRBV2 and TRBJ2-1, the complete variable domain reads EPEVTQTPSHQVTQMGQEVILRCVPISNHLYFYWYRQILGQKVEFLVSFYNNEISEKSEIFDDQFSVERPDGSNFTLKIRSTKLEDSAMYFCASSKALAGGTNEQFFGPGTRLTVL.